Relative to its sample, the clone carrying this T cell receptor (beta chain) is large (0.1 to 1%). Its antigen is currently unknown. BIOMED2 TRB-A/B primer pools were used in multiplex TRB PCR. A single record per CDR3 protein comes from TCRdb applying MiXCR to the multiplex PCR reads. This table has over 600 distinct CDR3 sequences, under 35% appearing once. Trimming removed 2 bases at V and 6 bases at J, with 15 bases between. CDR3 size: 15 residues. The germline CDR1 and CDR2 sequences are MNHEY and SVGAGI. From blood, about 220-500 ng of genomic DNA served as TRB template. This specimen comes from a study of T and B cells in COVID-19 patients. Turning to the study itself: The recovered cohort's median age was roughly 34 years, versus approximately 63 years in active infection.

General study points: Active COVID-19 showed highly clonal TRB repertoires; recovery showed diversity and richness above healthy donors. Patients with COVID-19 reportedly showed strongly skewed T cell receptor beta variable and joining gene usage. Of about 2,300 TCR clusters found only in the recovered cohort, 25 to 35 had low generation probability.

The source is a human donor with active COVID-19. The donor label of this sample is uncertain. The genes are TRBV6-5 and TRBJ2-3; D is perhaps TRBD2 (6 bases). Sequenced sample: blood. CDR3 region: CASSYRRGAGDTQYF. The CDR3 DNA follows: TGTGCCAGCAGTTACCGCCGGGGCGCGGGGGATACGCAGTATTTT.